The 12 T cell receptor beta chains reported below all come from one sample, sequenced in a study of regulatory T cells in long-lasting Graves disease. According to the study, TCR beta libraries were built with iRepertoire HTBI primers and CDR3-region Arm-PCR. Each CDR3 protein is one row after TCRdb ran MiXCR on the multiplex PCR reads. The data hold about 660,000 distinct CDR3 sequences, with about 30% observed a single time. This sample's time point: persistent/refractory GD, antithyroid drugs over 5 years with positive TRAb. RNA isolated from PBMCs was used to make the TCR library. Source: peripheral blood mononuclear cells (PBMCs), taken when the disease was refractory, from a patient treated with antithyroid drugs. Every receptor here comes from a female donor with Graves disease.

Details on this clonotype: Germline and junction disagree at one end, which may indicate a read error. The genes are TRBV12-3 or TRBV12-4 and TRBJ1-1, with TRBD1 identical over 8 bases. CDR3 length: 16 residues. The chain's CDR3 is CASRDPRTGMNTEALF. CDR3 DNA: TGTGCCAGCAGGGACCCCCGGACAGGGATGAACACTGAAGCTCTCTTT.

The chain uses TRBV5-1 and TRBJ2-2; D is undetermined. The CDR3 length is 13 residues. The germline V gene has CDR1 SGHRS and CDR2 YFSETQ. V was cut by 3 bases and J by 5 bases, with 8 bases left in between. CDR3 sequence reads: CASSSETTGELFF. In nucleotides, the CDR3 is TGCGCCAGCAGCTCGGAAACGACCGGGGAGCTGTTTTTT.

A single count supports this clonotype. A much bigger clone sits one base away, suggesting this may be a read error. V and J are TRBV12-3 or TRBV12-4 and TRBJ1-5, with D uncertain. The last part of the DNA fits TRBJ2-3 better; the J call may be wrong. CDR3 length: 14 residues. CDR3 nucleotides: TGTGCCAGCAGAGTTGGGCAGAGCAATCAGCCCCAGTATTTT. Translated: CASRVGQSNQPQYF.

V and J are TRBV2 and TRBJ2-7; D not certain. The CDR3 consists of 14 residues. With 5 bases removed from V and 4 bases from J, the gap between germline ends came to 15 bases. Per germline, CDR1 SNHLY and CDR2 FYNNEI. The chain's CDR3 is CASSPTSTSYEQYF. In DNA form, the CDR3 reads TGTGCCAGCAGTCCGACCTCAACAAGTTACGAGCAGTACTTC.

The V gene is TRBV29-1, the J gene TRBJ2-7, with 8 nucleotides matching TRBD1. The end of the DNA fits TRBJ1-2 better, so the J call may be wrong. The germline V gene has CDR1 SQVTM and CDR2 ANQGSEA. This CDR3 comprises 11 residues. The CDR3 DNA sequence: TGCAGCGCCAGGACAGGGAGAGGCTACACCTTC. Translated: CSARTGRGYTF.

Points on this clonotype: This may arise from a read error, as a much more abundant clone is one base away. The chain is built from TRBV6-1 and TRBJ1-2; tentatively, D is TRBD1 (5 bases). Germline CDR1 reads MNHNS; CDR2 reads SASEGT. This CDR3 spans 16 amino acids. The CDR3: CVSSHNNRGKVDGYTF. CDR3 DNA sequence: TGTGTCAGCAGTCACAACAACCGGGGGAAGGTGGACGGCTACACCTTC.

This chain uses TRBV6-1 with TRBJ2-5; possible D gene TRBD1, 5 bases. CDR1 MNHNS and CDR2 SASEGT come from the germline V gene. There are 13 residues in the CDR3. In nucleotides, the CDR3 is TGTGCTGCAGGGCGTGAAGAGAAAGAGACCCAGTACTTC. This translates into CAAGREEKETQYF.

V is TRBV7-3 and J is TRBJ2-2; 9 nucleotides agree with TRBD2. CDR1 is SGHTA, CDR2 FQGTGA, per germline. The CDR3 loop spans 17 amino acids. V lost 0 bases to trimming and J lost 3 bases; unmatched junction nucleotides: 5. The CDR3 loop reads CASSLTGGRGYTGELFF. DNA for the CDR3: TGTGCCAGCAGCTTAACAGGCGGGAGGGGTTACACCGGGGAGCTGTTTTTT.

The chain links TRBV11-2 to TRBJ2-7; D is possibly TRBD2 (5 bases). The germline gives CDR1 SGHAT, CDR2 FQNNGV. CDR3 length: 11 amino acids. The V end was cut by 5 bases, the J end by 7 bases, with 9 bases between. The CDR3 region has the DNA TGTGCCAGCAGCCGTTCGGGGGAGCAGTACTTC. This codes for CASSRSGEQYF.

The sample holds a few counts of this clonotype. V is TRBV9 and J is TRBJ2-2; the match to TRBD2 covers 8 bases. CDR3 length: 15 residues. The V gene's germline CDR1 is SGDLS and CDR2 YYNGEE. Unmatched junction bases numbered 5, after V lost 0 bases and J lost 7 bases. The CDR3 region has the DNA TGTGCCAGCAGCGTAGCGCCCGGGAGGGGCGGGGAGCTGTTTTTT. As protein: CASSVAPGRGGELFF.

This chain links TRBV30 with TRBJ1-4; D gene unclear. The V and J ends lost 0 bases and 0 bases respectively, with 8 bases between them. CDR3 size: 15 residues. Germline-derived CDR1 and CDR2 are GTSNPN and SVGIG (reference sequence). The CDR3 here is CAWSVGGATNEKLFF. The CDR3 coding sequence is TGTGCCTGGAGTGTTGGTGGGGCAACTAATGAAAAACTGTTTTTT.

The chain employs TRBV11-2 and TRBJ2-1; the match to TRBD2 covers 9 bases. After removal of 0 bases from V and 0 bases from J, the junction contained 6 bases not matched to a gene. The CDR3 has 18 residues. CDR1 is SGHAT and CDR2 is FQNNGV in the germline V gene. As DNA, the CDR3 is TGTGCCAGCAGCTTAGATAGCGGGAGCGTGAGCTCCTACAATGAGCAGTTCTTC. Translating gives CASSLDSGSVSSYNEQFF.